This TCR beta chain was identified in a study of blood T cell repertoires in COVID-19. Sequencing used immunoSEQ multiplex PCR; TCRdb keeps in-frame clones, though not all of them. The sample has around 250,000 clones; more than 75% are singletons. Sequenced input: PBMCs or T cells enriched from blood (not recorded which). The receptor's source is a woman in her forties or fifties who had recovered from COVID-19.

The CDR3 spells CASSTGQGEWGYTF. The CDR3 DNA sequence: TGTGCCAGCAGTACCGGACAGGGCGAATGGGGCTACACCTTC. V gene TRBV5-8 combines with J gene TRBJ1-2; 8 nucleotides match TRBD1. This CDR3 has 14 residues. The trim removed 5 bases at V and 8 bases at J, leaving 11 bases unmatched. CDR1 SGHTS and CDR2 YDEGEE come from the germline V gene.